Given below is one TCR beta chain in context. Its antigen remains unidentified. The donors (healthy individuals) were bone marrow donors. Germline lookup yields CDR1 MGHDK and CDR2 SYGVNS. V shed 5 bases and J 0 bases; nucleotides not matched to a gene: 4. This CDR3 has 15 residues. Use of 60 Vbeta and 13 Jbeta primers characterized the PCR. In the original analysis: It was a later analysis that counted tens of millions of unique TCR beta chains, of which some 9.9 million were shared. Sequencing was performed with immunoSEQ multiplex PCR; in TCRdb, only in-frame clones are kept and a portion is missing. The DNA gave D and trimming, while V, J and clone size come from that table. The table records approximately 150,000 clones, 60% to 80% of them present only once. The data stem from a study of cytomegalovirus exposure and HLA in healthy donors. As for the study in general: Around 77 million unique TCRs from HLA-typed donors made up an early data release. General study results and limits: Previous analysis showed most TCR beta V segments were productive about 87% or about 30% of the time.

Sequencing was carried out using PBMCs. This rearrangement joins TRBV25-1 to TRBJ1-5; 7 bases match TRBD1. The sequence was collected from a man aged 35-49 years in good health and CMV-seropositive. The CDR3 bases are TGTGCCAGCAGTCCGGACAGGACTAGCAATCAGCCCCAGCATTTT. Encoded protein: CASSPDRTSNQPQHF.